The 15 T cell receptor beta chains below were found in one sample sequenced in a study of CXCR3-negative and CXCR3-positive naive CD8 T cells. The TRB cDNA libraries were prepared by 5' RACE with UMI labels. TCRdb re-called the 5' RACE reads and gives one entry per CDR3 protein, without DNA. Recorded for this sample: 45,000 or so distinct CDR3 sequences. Sequences were obtained from naive CXCR3- CD8+ T cells from blood. Subset noted: CD45RO-CCR7+CD27+CD95- naive CD8+ T cells lacking CXCR3 (TNR3-). The receptors originated from a human donor in good health. Some clones in this sample may be carry-over from other donors' samples.

This sequence joins TRBV5-6 and TRBJ1-2; the D call from TCRdb, TRBD1, cannot be confirmed without DNA. The CDR3 runs to 19 residues. CDR1 is SGHDT and CDR2 is YYEEEE in the germline V gene. The CDR3: CASSLDFGTGPIEDYGYTF.

The V and J genes are TRBV12-3 or TRBV12-4 and TRBJ1-1; TCRdb reports TRBD1, a call that lacks DNA to check it against. This CDR3 comprises 13 residues. CDR3 loop: CASSSQGATEAFF.

This chain uses TRBV6-6 with TRBJ2-7; TCRdb gives TRBD1 as the D gene, but with no DNA this cannot be confirmed. Germline lookup yields CDR1 MNHNY and CDR2 SVGAGI (reference sequence). The CDR3 has 13 residues. CDR3 in amino acids: CASSSQGSYEQYF.

The chain links TRBV20-1 to TRBJ1-1; the D call of TRBD1 rests on TCRdb alone, since no DNA is present to check it. The CDR3 sequence is 15 residues long. Germline values: CDR1 DFQATT, CDR2 SNEGSKA (reference sequence). The CDR3 reads CSAAGTGHVGTEAFF.

The CDR3 here is CASSPDHDLLGVYGYTF. The chain uses TRBV6-6 and TRBJ1-2; as DNA is missing, the TRBD1 call by TCRdb cannot be tested. The germline V gene encodes CDR1 MNHNY and CDR2 SVGAGI (reference sequence). This CDR3 spans 17 amino acids.

The rearrangement joins TRBV20-1 to TRBJ1-5. The length of the CDR3 is 12 residues. The germline CDR1 and CDR2 sequences are DFQATT and SNEGSKA (reference sequence). The CDR3 protein is CSARVSNQPQHF.

This sequence joins TRBV12-3 or TRBV12-4 and TRBJ2-1; TCRdb picks TRBD1, but there is no DNA to check that call. The CDR3 is made up of 17 amino acids. The CDR3 loop is CASSFAVSGASYNEQFF.

The rearrangement links TRBV5-1 to TRBJ2-7; no DNA is available, so the TRBD2 call from TCRdb remains unchecked. The CDR3 sequence is 12 residues long. Germline V CDR1 and CDR2: SGHRS, YFSETQ. The CDR3 region is CASSLDGGEQYF.

The chain has TRBV12-3 or TRBV12-4 and TRBJ2-1; checking the TCRdb D call of TRBD2 is not possible without DNA. This CDR3 is built from 16 residues. This CDR3 is CASDHRSGLANNEQFF.

V and J are TRBV6-2 or TRBV6-3 and TRBJ2-7. The germline V gene encodes CDR1 MNHEY and CDR2 SVGEGT. The CDR3 extends over 13 amino acids. The CDR3 sequence is CASSYSSASEQYF.

The chain combines TRBV23-1 with TRBJ2-5; TCRdb lists TRBD2, though no DNA is available to test this call. TRBV23-1 is sorted into the ORF group, with uncertain function. There are 15 residues in the CDR3. The CDR3 protein is CASKRGLAPPETQYF.

The chain has TRBV6-5 and TRBJ2-1; TCRdb reports TRBD2, a call that lacks DNA to check it against. The CDR3 consists of 15 residues. The germline CDR1 and CDR2 sequences are MNHEY and SVGAGI. CDR3 residues: CASSYSKVQYNEQFF.

This chain joins TRBV5-5 and TRBJ2-7; TCRdb's D call of TRBD1 is untestable without DNA. The CDR3 runs 13 residues. Germline CDR1 and CDR2: SGHKS and YYEKEE (reference sequence). CDR3 region: CASSLGTDYEQYF.

The rearrangement joins TRBV4-3 to TRBJ1-2; as DNA is missing, the TRBD1 call by TCRdb cannot be tested. This CDR3 is 15 amino acids long. From germline, CDR1 is LGHNA and CDR2 YSLEER. CDR3 in amino acids: CASSQGSEGNYGYTF.

The J gene is TRBJ2-7, the V gene TRBV28; TCRdb picks TRBD1, but there is no DNA to check that call. This CDR3 has 17 amino acids. The germline CDR1 and CDR2 sequences are MDHEN and SYDVKM. The CDR3 reads CASSFSPSGVLSYEQYF.